The 20 T cell receptor beta chains below were found in one sample sequenced in a study of identifying expanded T cells in peripheral blood (dated 2019 in TCRdb). Libraries were built with the immunoSEQ multiplex PCR assay. Entries here come from immuneACCESS through TCRdb and include only in-frame sequences with V and J called. Some clones fail to appear in such tables; in the studies checked, an unresolved V gene covers under half of the shortfall, and the cause of the remainder is unknown. For this sample the table gives about 98,000 clones, of which about 91% were detected only once. Of the sample, 13% to 15% falls within the top ten clones. Source material: blood. These receptors were collected from a person aged 18 to 69 in good health.

The chain has TRBV11-3 and TRBJ2-3; no clear D. The CDR3 has 15 amino acids. V was trimmed by 1 base and J by 2 bases, leaving 10 bases between them. Germline values: CDR1 SGHNT, CDR2 YENEEA. CDR3 sequence reads: CASSLVAQDTDTQYF. CDR3 DNA: TGTGCCAGCAGCTTAGTAGCCCAGGACACAGATACGCAGTATTTT. Together with reference TRBV11-3 and TRBJ2-3, the CDR3 gives the full variable domain: EAGVVQSPRYKIIEKKQPVAFWCNPISGHNTLYWYLQNLGQGPELLIRYENEEAVDDSQLPKDRFSAERLKGVDSTLKIQPAELGDSAVYLCASSLVAQDTDTQYFGPGTRLTVL.

This chain connects TRBV7-2 to TRBJ2-5, with D possibly called TRBD1 or TRBD2 (6 bases each). Germline CDR1 is SGHTA and CDR2 is FQGNSA. V lost 4 bases, J lost 5 bases, and 11 bases lay in between. The CDR3 covers 13 residues. CDR3 sequence (DNA): TGTGCCAGCAGCTCCCCGGGGGCTGAGACCCAGTACTTC. Translation: CASSSPGAETQYF.

J is TRBJ1-2 and V is TRBV5-6, with D possibly being TRBD1 (5 bases). Germline loops: CDR1 SGHDT, CDR2 YYEEEE. CDR3 length: 13 residues. V dropped 6 bases and J dropped 5 bases, with 14 bases sitting between them. The CDR3 region is CASNVGGDYGYTF. The CDR3 DNA reads as TGTGCCAGCAACGTCGGGGGAGATTATGGCTACACCTTC. Based on the CDR3 plus reference TRBV5-6 and TRBJ1-2, the full variable domain is DAGVTQSPTHLIKTRGQQVTLRCSPKSGHDTVSWYQQALGQGPQFIFQYYEEEERQRGNFPDRFSGHQFPNYSSELNVNALLLGDSALYLCASNVGGDYGYTFGSGTRLTVV.

CDR3 in DNA: TGTGCCAGCAGTTTCCGCTCCTACGAGCAGTACTTC. Amino acids: CASSFRSYEQYF. V gene TRBV28 combines with J gene TRBJ2-7; D is undetermined. The germline V gene encodes CDR1 MDHEN and CDR2 SYDVKM. V was cut by 3 bases and J by 0 bases, with 3 bases left in between. The CDR3 length is 12 residues. Supplemented by reference TRBV28 and TRBJ2-7, the full variable domain reads DVKVTQSSRYLVKRTGEKVFLECVQDMDHENMFWYRQDPGLGLRLIYFSYDVKMKEKGDIPEGYSVSREKKERFSLILESASTNQTSMYLCASSFRSYEQYFGPGTRLTVT.

There are a few counts of this clone. The CDR3 sequence: CASRNSFYEQYF. CDR3 nucleotide sequence: TGTGCCAGCAGGAACAGTTTCTACGAGCAGTACTTC. The V call is TRBV28, the J call TRBJ2-7; D is ambiguous. This CDR3 is 12 amino acids long. Trimming removed 6 bases at V and 3 bases at J, with 9 bases between. From germline, CDR1 is MDHEN and CDR2 SYDVKM.

The CDR3 loop reads CASSEATSNNQPQHF. CDR3 bases: TGTGCCAGCAGTGAAGCGACTTCAAATAATCAGCCCCAGCATTTT. The gene calls are TRBV2 and TRBJ1-5, with D unresolved. Germline lookup yields CDR1 SNHLY and CDR2 FYNNEI. This CDR3 is 15 amino acids long. Deletions cut 0 bases from V and 4 bases from J, with 10 bases between. Full variable domain (rest looked up from reference TRBV2 and TRBJ1-5): EPEVTQTPSHQVTQMGQEVILRCVPISNHLYFYWYRQILGQKVEFLVSFYNNEISEKSEIFDDQFSVERPDGSNFTLKIRSTKLEDSAMYFCASSEATSNNQPQHFGDGTRLSIL.

The chain links TRBV19 to TRBJ1-1, with D hard to call. The V gene lost 3 bases and the J gene lost 1 base, with 6 bases spanning the gap. Looked up from germline, CDR1 is LNHDA and CDR2 is SQIVND (reference sequence). The CDR3 covers 13 residues. The CDR3 DNA reads TGTGCCAGTAGTATGGTGACGAACACTGAAGCTTTCTTT. Translating gives CASSMVTNTEAFF.

The chain couples TRBV28 to TRBJ2-3; 7 positions agree with TRBD1. Germline V CDR1 and CDR2: MDHEN, SYDVKM. V trimming: 6 bases; J trimming: 6 bases; junction bases outside the gene matches: 6. There are 13 residues in the CDR3. The CDR3 DNA is TGTGCCAGCAGCTCAGGGGGTAGGGATACGCAGTATTTT. It encodes CASSSGGRDTQYF.

The chain joins TRBV4-2 to TRBJ2-3; D perhaps matches TRBD2 (5 bases). Germline V gene sequence: CDR1 LGHNA, CDR2 YNFKEQ. Trimming cost V 1 base and J 3 bases, with 11 bases left between them. The CDR3 length is 15 residues. The CDR3 DNA is TGTGCCAGCAGCCAAGGGACGAGGGTTACAGATACGCAGTATTTT. This sequence encodes CASSQGTRVTDTQYF.

This chain connects TRBV5-1 to TRBJ2-1; 9 bases are a match to TRBD2. Unmatched junction bases numbered 14, after V lost 4 bases and J lost 6 bases. The CDR3 runs 17 residues. The germline gives CDR1 SGHRS, CDR2 YFSETQ. The DNA of the CDR3 is TGCGCCAGCAGCGAGCCAGGGCGACTAGCGGAACCCAATGAGCAGTTCTTC. It yields the protein CASSEPGRLAEPNEQFF.

The CDR3 region is CASSTPGENGYTF. Written as DNA, the CDR3 is TGTGCCAGCAGCACACCAGGGGAAAATGGCTACACCTTC. The chain joins TRBV7-9 to TRBJ1-2; the D gene is possibly TRBD1 (6 bases). The CDR3 loop spans 13 amino acids. The germline CDR1 and CDR2 sequences are SEHNR and FQNEAQ (reference sequence). Trimming shortened V by 5 bases and J by 6 bases, and 13 bases separated the two germline ends.

V is TRBV7-3 and J is TRBJ2-1; D possibly matches TRBD1 or TRBD2 (5 bases each). Germline V gives CDR1 SGHTA, CDR2 FQGTGA. With 5 bases removed from V and 10 bases from J, the gap between germline ends came to 15 bases. This CDR3 contains 13 residues. DNA for the CDR3: TGTGCCAGCAGCCCCCTTAACGGGGACGAGCAGTTCTTC. Translating gives CASSPLNGDEQFF.

This rearrangement joins TRBV18 to TRBJ1-1; D is unresolved. Trimming took off 6 bases at V and 0 bases at J, with 5 bases between the two ends. Germline CDR1 reads KGHSH; CDR2 reads LQKENI. The CDR3 length is 12 residues. The CDR3 loop reads CASSKMNTEAFF. The CDR3 region has the DNA TGTGCCAGCTCCAAGATGAACACTGAAGCTTTCTTT.

The J gene is TRBJ2-6, the V gene TRBV4-3; the D is unclear. CDR3 length equals 15 residues. Germline V gene lookup returns CDR1 LGHNA and CDR2 YSLEER. Trimming cost V 5 bases and J 0 bases, with 8 bases left between them. The CDR3 nucleotides are TGCGCCAGCAGCTCATCAGCCTCTGGGGCCAACGTCCTGACTTTC. Its protein product is CASSSSASGANVLTF.

This chain joins TRBV4-1 and TRBJ2-1; D not resolved. Trimming cost V 0 bases and J 8 bases, with 14 bases left between them. Germline values: CDR1 MGHRA, CDR2 YSYEKL. CDR3 length: 15 amino acids. The CDR3 region is CASSQETAYHHEQFF. The CDR3 coding sequence is TGCGCCAGCAGCCAAGAGACTGCATACCACCATGAGCAGTTCTTC.

The rearrangement joins TRBV2 to TRBJ1-2, with TRBD1 matching over 7 bases. The CDR3 is made up of 14 amino acids. Germline-derived CDR1 and CDR2 are SNHLY and FYNNEI. V was pared by 2 bases and J by 4 bases, with 4 bases of the junction left unmatched. The CDR3 region is CASSERRDSYGYTF. In DNA, the CDR3 is TGTGCCAGCAGTGAACGACGGGACAGCTATGGCTACACCTTC.

In its sample, this clone was seen once. The chain links TRBV7-8 to TRBJ1-1, with 7 bases lining up with TRBD1. The CDR3 sequence is 14 residues long. After removal of 2 bases from V and 2 bases from J, the junction contained 2 bases not matched to a gene. Per the germline V gene, CDR1 is SGHVS and CDR2 is FQNEAQ. CDR3 residues: CASSLRTGNTEAFF. As DNA, the CDR3 is TGTGCCAGCAGCTTAAGGACAGGTAACACTGAAGCTTTCTTT.

The chain links TRBV19 to TRBJ1-6; D is undetermined. Germline loops: CDR1 LNHDA, CDR2 SQIVND (reference sequence). V gave up 11 bases and J gave up 13 bases, with 27 bases separating them. CDR3 length equals 15 residues. Here the CDR3 reads CASQTSVSIRRPLHF. In DNA, the CDR3 is TGTGCCTCCCAAACAAGCGTGAGCATTAGGCGGCCCCTCCACTTT. Drawing the rest from reference TRBV19 and TRBJ1-6, the complete variable domain is DGGITQSPKYLFRKEGQNVTLSCEQNLNHDAMYWYRQDPGQGLRLIYYSQIVNDFQKGDIAEGYSVSREKKESFPLTVTSAQKNPTAFYLCASQTSVSIRRPLHFGNGTRLTVT.

The CDR3 loop reads CASSQDRGDTQYF. CDR3 nucleotide sequence: TGTGCCAGCAGCCAAGATAGGGGGGATACGCAGTATTTT. The chain uses TRBV4-2 and TRBJ2-3; a possible D gene is TRBD1 (6 bases). CDR1 and CDR2 from the germline V gene are LGHNA and YNFKEQ. CDR3 length: 13 amino acids. V lost 0 bases and J 6 bases, leaving 7 bases between the germline ends.

The J gene is TRBJ1-5, the V gene TRBV1; the DNA was not used to check the table's D call, TRBD1. TRBV1 is noted as a pseudogene. This CDR3 spans 15 amino acids. The DNA for the CDR3 is TGCACCAGCAGCCAAGGCAGGGGGCGCGGACAGCCCCAGCATTTT. It encodes CTSSQGRGRGQPQHF.